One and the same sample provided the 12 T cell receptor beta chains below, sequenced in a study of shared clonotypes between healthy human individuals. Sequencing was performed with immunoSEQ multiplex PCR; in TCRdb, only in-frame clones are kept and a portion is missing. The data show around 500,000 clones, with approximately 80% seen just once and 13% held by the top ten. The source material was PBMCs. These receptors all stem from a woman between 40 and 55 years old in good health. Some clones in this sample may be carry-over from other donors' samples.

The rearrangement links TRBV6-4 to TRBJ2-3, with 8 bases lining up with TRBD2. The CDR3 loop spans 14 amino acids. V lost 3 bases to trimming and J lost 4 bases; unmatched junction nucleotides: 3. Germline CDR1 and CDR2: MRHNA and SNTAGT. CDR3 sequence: CASSELAGSDTQYF. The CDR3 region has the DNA TGTGCCAGCAGTGAGTTAGCGGGATCAGATACGCAGTATTTT.

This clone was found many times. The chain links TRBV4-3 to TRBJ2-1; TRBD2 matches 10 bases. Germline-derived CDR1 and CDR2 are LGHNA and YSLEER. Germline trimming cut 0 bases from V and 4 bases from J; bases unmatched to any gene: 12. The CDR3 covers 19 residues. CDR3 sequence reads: CASSQDYPASGSLYNEQFF. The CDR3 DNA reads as TGCGCCAGCAGCCAAGATTACCCAGCTAGCGGGAGTCTTTACAATGAGCAGTTCTTC.

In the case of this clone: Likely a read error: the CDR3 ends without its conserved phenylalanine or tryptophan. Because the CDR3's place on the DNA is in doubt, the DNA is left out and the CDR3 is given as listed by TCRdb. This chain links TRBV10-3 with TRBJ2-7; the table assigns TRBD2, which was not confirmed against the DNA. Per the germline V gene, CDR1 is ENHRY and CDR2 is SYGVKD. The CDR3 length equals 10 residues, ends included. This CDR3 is CAISEWRGPL.

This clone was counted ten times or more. The CDR3 bases are TGTGCCAGCAGCCTCCGGGACACTGGTCAGCCCCAGCATTTT. Protein product: CASSLRDTGQPQHF. The chain employs TRBV7-2 and TRBJ1-5; a possible D gene is TRBD1 (6 bases). This CDR3 region has 14 residues. Germline V CDR1 and CDR2: SGHTA, FQGNSA. V lost 5 bases to trimming and J lost 6 bases, with 14 bases between them.

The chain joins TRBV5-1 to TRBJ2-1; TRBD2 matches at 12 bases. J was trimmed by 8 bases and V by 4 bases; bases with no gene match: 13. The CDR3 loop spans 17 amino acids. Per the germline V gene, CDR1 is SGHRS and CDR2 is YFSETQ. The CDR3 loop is CASSVPASGRAMDEQFF. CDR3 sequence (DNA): TGCGCCAGCAGCGTACCGGCTAGCGGGAGGGCGATGGATGAGCAGTTCTTC.

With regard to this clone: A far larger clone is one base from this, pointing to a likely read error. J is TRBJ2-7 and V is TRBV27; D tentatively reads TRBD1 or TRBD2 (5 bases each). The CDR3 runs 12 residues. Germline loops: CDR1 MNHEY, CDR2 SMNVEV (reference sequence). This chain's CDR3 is CGSSFGTHEQYF. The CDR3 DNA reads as TGTGGCAGCAGTTTCGGGACCCACGAGCAGTACTTC.

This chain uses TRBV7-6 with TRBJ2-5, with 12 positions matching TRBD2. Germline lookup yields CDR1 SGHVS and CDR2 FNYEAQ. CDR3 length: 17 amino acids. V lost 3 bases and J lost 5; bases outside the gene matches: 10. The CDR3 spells CASSLGLAGPPSETQYF. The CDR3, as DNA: TGTGCCAGCAGCTTGGGACTAGCGGGCCCTCCAAGTGAGACCCAGTACTTC. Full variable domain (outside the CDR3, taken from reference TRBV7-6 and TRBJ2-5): GAGVSQSPRYKVTKRGQDVALRCDPISGHVSLYWYRQALGQGPEFLTYFNYEAQQDKSGLPNDRFSAERPEGSISTLTIQRTEQRDSAMYRCASSLGLAGPPSETQYFGPGTRLLVL.

CDR3 nucleotides: TGTGCCAGCAGTGATATCGGGACGGAGTATCAGCCCCAGCATTTT. This encodes CASSDIGTEYQPQHF. The genes are TRBV6-1 and TRBJ1-5, with D possibly TRBD1 on 5 matching bases. The length of the CDR3 is 15 residues. Germline V gene data show CDR1 as MNHNS and CDR2 as SASEGT. Trimming left V 3 bases short and J 5 bases short, with 14 bases between.

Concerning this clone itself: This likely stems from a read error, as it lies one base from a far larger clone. The chain's CDR3 is CAISSARGGGGYTF. The CDR3, as DNA: TGTGCCATCAGTAGCGCTAGGGGCGGTGGTGGCTACACCTTC. V is TRBV10-3 and J is TRBJ1-2; perhaps TRBD1 as D (5 bases). V lost 5 bases and J 7 bases, leaving 17 bases between the germline ends. The CDR3 runs to 14 residues. Germline V gene data show CDR1 as ENHRY and CDR2 as SYGVKD.

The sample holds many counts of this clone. The CDR3 nucleotides are TGTGCCAGCAGCTCAGGGGGGGAAACTAATGAAAAACTGTTTTTT. As protein: CASSSGGETNEKLFF. This sequence joins TRBV11-2 and TRBJ1-4; 7 positions agree with TRBD1. The trim removed 4 bases at V and 1 base at J, leaving 3 bases unmatched. Per germline, CDR1 SGHAT and CDR2 FQNNGV. The CDR3 extends over 15 amino acids.

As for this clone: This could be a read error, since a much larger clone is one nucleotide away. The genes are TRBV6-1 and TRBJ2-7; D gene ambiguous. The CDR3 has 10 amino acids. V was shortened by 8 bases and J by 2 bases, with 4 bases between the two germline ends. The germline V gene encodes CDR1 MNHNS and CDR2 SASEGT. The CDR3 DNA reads TGTGCCAGCGGGGCCTACGAGCAGTACTTC. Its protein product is CASGAYEQYF.

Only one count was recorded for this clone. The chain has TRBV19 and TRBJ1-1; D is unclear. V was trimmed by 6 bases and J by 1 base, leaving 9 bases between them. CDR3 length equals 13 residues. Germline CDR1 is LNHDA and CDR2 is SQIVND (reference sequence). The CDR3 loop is CASRLTWNTEAFF. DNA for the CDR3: TGTGCCAGTAGGCTTACATGGAACACTGAAGCTTTCTTT.